This entry concerns a single TCR beta chain. Antigen: not known. The data were taken from a study of T-cell memory formation after mild COVID-19. About the study: Largely donor-specific TCR clusters were found.

The study, taken as a whole, reports: Mostly located in CM and EM were contracting CD4+ clones, with contracting CD8+ clones located in EMRA. Pre-infection memory carried some responding clones, suggesting that cross-reactive memory joined. Later expanders leaned CD4+, whereas clones that contracted between day 15 and 85 were balanced CD4/CD8.

TCRdb analysed the 5' RACE reads with MiXCR anew, one entry per CDR3 protein. The table has hundreds of thousands of distinct CDR3 sequences, roughly 25% seen once; the top ten hold roughly an eighth. V shed 3 bases, J shed 6 bases, and the junction held 16 bases outside the gene matches. Germline V gene lookup returns CDR1 LGHNA and CDR2 YSLEER. The CDR3 is 18 residues long. The sequence came from an adult woman who had mild COVID-19 (a few samples of this study predate the infection). Cell type and time point are not known. The chain recombines TRBV4-3 with TRBJ2-1, with 8 bases that match TRBD2. The specimen sequenced was PBMCs or a T cell subset sorted from them (not recorded which). The CDR3 DNA is TGCGCCAGCAGCCAGGGGCTAGCGGGTGGGGTAGGGGGCAATGAGCAGTTCTTC. It specifies CASSQGLAGGVGGNEQFF.